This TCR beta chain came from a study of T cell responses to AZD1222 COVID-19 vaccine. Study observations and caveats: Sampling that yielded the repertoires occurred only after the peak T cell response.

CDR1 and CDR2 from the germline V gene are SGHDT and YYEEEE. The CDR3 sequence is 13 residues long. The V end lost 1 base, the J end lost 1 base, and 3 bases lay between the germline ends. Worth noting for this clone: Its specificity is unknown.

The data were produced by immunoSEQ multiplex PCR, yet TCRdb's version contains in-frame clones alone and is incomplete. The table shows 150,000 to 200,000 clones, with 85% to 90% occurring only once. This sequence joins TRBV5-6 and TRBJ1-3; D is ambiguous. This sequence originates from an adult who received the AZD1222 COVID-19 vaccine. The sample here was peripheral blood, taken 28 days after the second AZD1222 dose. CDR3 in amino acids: CASSLRSGNTIYF. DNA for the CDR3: TGTGCCAGCAGCTTGAGGTCTGGAAACACCATATATTTT.